This T cell receptor (beta chain) was recovered during a study of shared clonotypes between healthy human individuals (dated by TCRdb to about 2020). Study-level background: A couple of women and a few men aged 18 to 49 years were included in the cohort. Blood TCR repertoires of five healthy adults were deeply sequenced to estimate repertoire size and the extent of clonotype sharing between individuals. For each donor, CD4 naive and CD4 memory were each given three plates, CD8 naive was given two plates, and CD8 memory was given one plate. Leukapheresis yielded between about 0.85 and 9.5 billion PBMCs per donor. To increase sequencing depth and limit assay-specific biases, TCR repertoire library preparation and sequencing were carried out by different laboratories using diverse techniques.

What the authors observed across the whole study: Approximately 5% of naive CD4, 3.5% of naive CD8, approximately 2% of memory CD4, and 0.4% of memory CD8 clonotypes were shared across a handful of donors. Rarefaction of sorted-subset datasets indicated incomplete sequencing despite the large sequencing depth. Clonotypes shared by all four sorted-subset donors showed higher generation probabilities than non-shared clonotypes. Sampling was restricted to blood, and TCR repertoires in tissue are likely to differ from TCR repertoires in blood. Naive subsets generally had larger estimated clonotype richness than memory subsets did. The genetic and exposure-history diversity represented was limited by the small number of donors. Pairwise subsampling indicated that sequencing depth was expected to affect the degree of clonotype sharing among donors.

Trimming removed 4 bases from V and 6 bases from J, leaving 10 bases between the germline ends. The germline V gene specifies KGHSH as CDR1 and LQKENI as CDR2. From the cysteine up to the phenylalanine, the CDR3 has a length of 12 residues. Only CDR3 DNA is held: 36 bases, read in frame from base 1. TCR CDR3 regions were amplified from genomic DNA by multiplex PCR using the deep immunoSEQ assay. Genomic DNA extracted from each cell subset was distributed evenly over all wells of several immunoSEQ 96-well plates, and each plate served as one replicate. For sorted subsets, approximately 0.2 ug of genomic DNA, equivalent to tens of thousands of T cell genomes, went into each replicate PCR. The purified libraries were quantified using a Qubit 3.0 fluorometer, sized with a Bioanalyzer 2100, and then quantified again using the KAPA Library Quantification kit. Every immunoSEQ 96-well plate was sequenced on a separate single-read 150-cycle Illumina NextSeq 550 flow cell. The original methods were these. Because the immunoSEQ output held only junctional sequences and lacked quality scores, the filtering could not match the filtering applied to full-length reads. To assign V/J genes and CDR3, sequences were annotated against IMGT germline references using PyIR, a Python wrapper for IgBLAST v1.9. Reads were removed for weak V/J assignments (E-value above 1e-6), missing CDR3, stop codons, out-of-frame junctions, or ambiguous translated residues. V3J clonotypes were defined by identical inferred V gene, J gene, and CDR3 amino acid sequence. To compute the percentage overlap between repertoires, the number of shared unique clonotypes was divided by the size of the smaller repertoire. Richness of each repertoire was evaluated using RTK rarefaction, the Chao1 estimator, and Recon v2.1 estimates of unobserved clonotypes. Generation probabilities were computed with OLGA for all TCRbeta clonotypes obtained by the gDNA method from a handful of donors. Not all clones reach the TCRdb copy of this immuneACCESS table, which keeps in-frame sequences only. Checked studies attribute under half of the gap to unresolved V genes and leave the rest unexplained. V, J and clone size derive from that table, while D and trimming were established from the DNA sequence. The sample data list some 660,000 clones, and less than 80% of these were observed just once. Of the sample, around 1.8% falls within the top ten clones.

Healthy HIV-negative adults with no recently reported acute infections or vaccinations were included as donors. Every donor was a Caucasian adult living in Nashville, Tennessee, USA. CD4+ T cells were enriched through magnetic negative selection, after which naive cells were positively selected on CD45RA and the remaining negative fraction served as the memory subset. After blood collection by leukapheresis, PBMCs were isolated using Ficoll-Histopaque density gradient centrifugation and then cryopreserved in the vapor phase of liquid nitrogen. Purity and quantity of every magnetically sorted T cell population were checked by analytical flow cytometry. Each sorted fraction had its genomic DNA isolated and then quantified by UV absorbance on a Nanodrop 2000c. Points on this clone: It lacks a known antigen. No quality values exist for individual bases; no much larger clone is one base distant.

This TCR was recovered from a woman in her twenties or thirties in good health. The receptor chain draws on TRBV18 and TRBJ2-7, with the D segment identity uncertain. Input material: memory CD4+ T cells sorted from blood. In the paper's terms, the cell subset or site label means: CD45RA-negative fraction. The DNA sequence is TGTGCCAGCTCACTCGACCTGAGCGAGCAGTACTTC. Its protein reads: CASSLDLSEQYF.